The source of this TCR beta chain is a study of PD-1 blockade in mismatch repair-deficient tumors. Study-level points and caveats: Rapid post-treatment expansion, then contraction, generally preceding radiologic response, marked tumor-resident clones.

The data were produced by immunoSEQ multiplex PCR, yet TCRdb's version contains in-frame clones alone and is incomplete. The top ten hold about 11% of the sample, which has roughly 130,000 clones, approximately 91% seen once. As for this clone: The antigen is undetermined.

The CDR3 is made up of 19 amino acids. From germline, CDR1 is LGHNA and CDR2 YNFKEQ. With V trimmed by 0 bases and J by 3 bases, 10 bases remained unmatched. The sequenced sample was peripheral blood, obtained approximately 73 weeks after starting pembrolizumab. The receptor was isolated from an adult with mismatch repair-deficient cancer. This rearrangement joins TRBV4-2 to TRBJ2-3, with 12 bases that match TRBD2. CDR3 nucleotides: TGTGCCAGCAGCCAAGATGGGGAGAGGGGGACTAGCGGGACAGATACGCAGTATTTT. This translates into CASSQDGERGTSGTDTQYF.